The next 25 T cell receptor beta chains were all read from a single sample in a study of T cell responses to AZD1222 COVID-19 vaccine. TCRdb's copy holds only in-frame clones and misses some; the assay was immunoSEQ multiplex PCR. This table has 80,000 to 90,000 clones, approximately 91% appearing once. The material was peripheral blood, obtained 28 days after the second AZD1222 dose. All receptors come from an adult who received the AZD1222 COVID-19 vaccine.

This chain connects TRBV4-2 to TRBJ1-2; tentatively, D is TRBD1 (6 bases). The CDR3 is 15 residues long. Germline V gives CDR1 LGHNA, CDR2 YNFKEQ. V dropped 1 base and J dropped 0 bases, with 9 bases sitting between them. The DNA of the CDR3 is TGTGCCAGCAGCCAAGCTGGGACAACTAACTATGGCTACACCTTC. Its protein product is CASSQAGTTNYGYTF.

The V call is TRBV7-9, the J call TRBJ1-1, with D perhaps TRBD1 (5 bases). The CDR3 is made up of 14 amino acids. Germline CDR1 SEHNR, CDR2 FQNEAQ (reference sequence). V lost 1 base, J lost 11 bases, and 17 bases lay in between. The CDR3 loop is CASSLGGALMVAFF. Written as DNA, the CDR3 is TGTGCCAGCAGCTTAGGTGGGGCTCTCATGGTTGCTTTCTTT.

The chain links TRBV11-2 to TRBJ1-3; D is ambiguous. The germline V and J ends were trimmed by 3 bases and 4 bases, with 10 bases remaining between them. Per germline, CDR1 SGHAT and CDR2 FQNNGV. This CDR3 region has 14 residues. The CDR3 protein is CASSFPLAGNTIYF. The CDR3 DNA is TGTGCCAGCAGCTTCCCCCTTGCGGGAAACACCATATATTTT. Supplemented by reference TRBV11-2 and TRBJ1-3, the full variable domain reads EAGVAQSPRYKIIEKRQSVAFWCNPISGHATLYWYQQILGQGPKLLIQFQNNGVVDDSQLPKDRFSAERLKGVDSTLKIQPAKLEDSAVYLCASSFPLAGNTIYFGEGSWLTVV.

This chain links TRBV6-5 with TRBJ1-3; TRBD1 is a possible D gene (5 bases). The germline V and J ends were trimmed by 0 bases and 7 bases, with 16 bases remaining between them. This CDR3 comprises 16 residues. CDR1 and CDR2 from the germline V gene are MNHEY and SVGAGI. The CDR3 bases are TGTGCCAGCAGTTACTCCGAGGGGCCCGGGCTGAACACCATATATTTT. Protein product: CASSYSEGPGLNTIYF.

This chain connects TRBV5-1 to TRBJ2-1, with 7 positions matching TRBD1. The CDR3 covers 15 residues. The V gene end was trimmed by 3 bases and the J gene end by 2 bases; junction bases not matched to a gene: 5. CDR1 SGHRS and CDR2 YFSETQ come from the germline V gene. Written as DNA, the CDR3 is TGCGCCAGCAGCTCAACAGGGGATACCTACAATGAGCAGTTCTTC. As protein: CASSSTGDTYNEQFF.

V and J are TRBV5-1 and TRBJ1-1, with a tentative D call TRBD1 (6 bases). Trimming left V 3 bases short and J 1 base short, with 13 bases between. The CDR3 has 15 residues. CDR1 is SGHRS and CDR2 is YFSETQ in the germline V gene. CDR3 nucleotides: TGCGCCAGCAGCTCCCAGGGGATGGGGAACACTGAAGCTTTCTTT. Translating gives CASSSQGMGNTEAFF.

The V and J genes are TRBV5-1 and TRBJ2-1, with TRBD2 matching 7 bases. The CDR3 extends over 14 amino acids. The germline V gene has CDR1 SGHRS and CDR2 YFSETQ. V lost 0 bases to trimming and J lost 8 bases; unmatched junction nucleotides: 5. CDR3 sequence (DNA): TGCGCCAGCAGCTTGGGACTAGCAGGCCATGAGCAGTTCTTC. This encodes CASSLGLAGHEQFF.

This clone was found once. The gene calls are TRBV7-9 and TRBJ2-1; D gene ambiguous. V lost 6 bases to trimming and J lost 1 base, with 13 bases between them. Germline-derived CDR1 and CDR2 are SEHNR and FQNEAQ (reference sequence). The CDR3 runs 15 residues. The CDR3 loop reads CASRPPGSSYNEQFF. CDR3 coding DNA: TGTGCCAGCAGGCCTCCGGGCTCTTCCTACAATGAGCAGTTCTTC.

The chain is built from TRBV5-1 and TRBJ2-2; weak D call: TRBD1 (5 bases). Looked up from germline, CDR1 is SGHRS and CDR2 is YFSETQ. CDR3 size: 14 residues. The V and J ends lost 6 bases and 0 bases respectively, with 9 bases between them. The CDR3 bases are TGCGCCAGCACCCAGGGTACGAACACCGGGGAGCTGTTTTTT. Its protein product is CASTQGTNTGELFF.

The chain combines TRBV7-6 with TRBJ2-3, with D tentatively TRBD1 (6 bases). This CDR3 has 15 residues. The V gene's germline CDR1 is SGHVS and CDR2 FNYEAQ. V was shortened by 5 bases and J by 0 bases, with 12 bases between the two germline ends. CDR3 region: CASSGETGSTDTQYF. CDR3 DNA sequence: TGTGCCAGCAGCGGAGAGACAGGCAGCACAGATACGCAGTATTTT.

The rearrangement links TRBV7-7 to TRBJ1-1; D unclear. The V gene's germline CDR1 is SSHAT and CDR2 FNYEAQ (reference sequence). V dropped 4 bases and J dropped 8 bases, with 5 bases sitting between them. The CDR3 contains 10 residues. This CDR3 is CASSYREAFF. In nucleotides, the CDR3 is TGTGCCAGCAGCTACCGAGAAGCTTTCTTT.

In its sample, this clone was seen a few times. This chain connects TRBV7-2 to TRBJ2-7, with D tentatively TRBD2 (6 bases). The CDR3 is 15 residues long. The V gene lost 5 bases and the J gene lost 4 bases, with 18 bases spanning the gap. Germline CDR1 and CDR2: SGHTA and FQGNSA. The CDR3 DNA sequence: TGTGCCAGCAGCCTACAGACGGGAGAGGGGTACGAGCAGTACTTC. Amino acids: CASSLQTGEGYEQYF.

Concerning this clone itself: The junction departs from the called germline gene at one end, perhaps through a read error. V and J are TRBV7-9 and TRBJ2-7; D remains ambiguous. The CDR3 is made up of 11 amino acids. Germline V gene data show CDR1 as SEHNR and CDR2 as FQNEAQ (reference sequence). CDR3 DNA: TGTGCCAGCAGCTCCGGTCAACCCTTCGACTTC. It codes for CASSSGQPFDF.

V and J are TRBV9 and TRBJ2-2, with a weak D call TRBD2 (6 bases). CDR1 is SGDLS and CDR2 is YYNGEE in the germline V gene. The V and J ends lost 4 bases and 5 bases respectively, with 15 bases between them. The CDR3 consists of 15 residues. The CDR3 protein is CASSSRDFLTGELFF. CDR3 in DNA: TGTGCCAGCAGCAGCCGGGACTTCCTGACCGGGGAGCTGTTTTTT. The full variable domain, rest sourced from reference TRBV9 and TRBJ2-2, is DSGVTQTPKHLITATGQRVTLRCSPRSGDLSVYWYQQSLDQGLQFLIQYYNGEERAKGNILERFSAQQFPDLHSELNLSSLELGDSALYFCASSSRDFLTGELFFGEGSRLTVL.

The V call is TRBV4-1, the J call TRBJ1-6; D gene uncertain. Trimming shortened V by 0 bases and J by 9 bases, and 18 bases separated the two germline ends. CDR1 and CDR2 from the germline V gene are MGHRA and YSYEKL. The length of the CDR3 is 17 residues. The DNA of the CDR3 is TGCGCCAGCAGCCAAGATATTCGGCAGACCACCCTTTCACCCCTCCACTTT. Residues: CASSQDIRQTTLSPLHF.

With respect to this clone: A junction end diverges from the germline sequence, so it may reflect a read error. The sample holds other DNA sequences that translate to the same CDR3. The chain uses TRBV6-1 and TRBJ2-7; TRBD1 matches 7 bases. The CDR3 runs 14 residues. Germline V CDR1 and CDR2: MNHNS, SASEGT. The CDR3 bases are TGTGCCAGCAGCGAAGACAGGGCGTTCTACGAGCAGTACTTC. Amino acid sequence: CASSEDRAFYEQYF.

The chain uses TRBV5-1 and TRBJ2-7, with D possibly matching TRBD2 (7 bases). The CDR3 is 13 residues long. V lost 4 bases and J 2 bases, leaving 10 bases between the germline ends. Germline loops: CDR1 SGHRS, CDR2 YFSETQ. The CDR3 spells CASSPGGPYEQYF. DNA of the CDR3: TGCGCCAGCAGCCCGGGGGGCCCCTACGAGCAGTACTTC.

In its sample, this clone was seen once. CDR3 bases: TGTGCCAGCAGTTCCCCTCCTGAAGCTTTCTTT. Encoded protein: CASSSPPEAFF. J is TRBJ1-1 and V is TRBV6-5; D ambiguous. The germline V gene encodes CDR1 MNHEY and CDR2 SVGAGI. CDR3 size: 11 residues. V lost 4 bases and J 6 bases, leaving 6 bases between the germline ends.

The rearrangement joins TRBV11-2 to TRBJ2-1; 7 bases fit TRBD1. The trim removed 1 base at V and 1 base at J, leaving 1 base unmatched. Germline loops: CDR1 SGHAT, CDR2 FQNNGV. CDR3 length equals 15 residues. The CDR3: CASSLAGQSYNEQFF. DNA of the CDR3: TGTGCCAGCAGCTTAGCGGGACAGTCCTACAATGAGCAGTTCTTC.

V is TRBV10-3 and J is TRBJ2-7, with D tentatively TRBD1 (6 bases). Germline values: CDR1 ENHRY, CDR2 SYGVKD. The CDR3 extends over 15 amino acids. V was shortened by 0 bases and J by 2 bases, with 11 bases between the two germline ends. CDR3 sequence (DNA): TGTGCCATCAGTGAGTCAAGGGCAGGGGCCTACGAGCAGTACTTC. This codes for CAISESRAGAYEQYF.

Here the CDR3 DNA reads TGTGCCAGCAGCTTAGTACAACCGGGACAGGGGTACGAGCAGTACTTC. This sequence encodes CASSLVQPGQGYEQYF. This sequence joins TRBV11-2 and TRBJ2-7; TRBD1 matches 10 bases. The V gene's germline CDR1 is SGHAT and CDR2 FQNNGV. CDR3 length: 16 amino acids. With 1 base clipped from V and 4 bases from J, the junction kept 7 bases outside the gene matches.

This chain joins TRBV5-1 and TRBJ2-5; TRBD2 agrees at 9 bases. The CDR3 runs 14 residues. The V gene's germline CDR1 is SGHRS and CDR2 YFSETQ. V lost 4 bases to trimming and J lost 4 bases; unmatched junction nucleotides: 5. The CDR3 DNA is TGCGCCAGCAGCGAGGGACTAGCCCCAGAGACCCAGTACTTC. This encodes CASSEGLAPETQYF. Full variable domain (outside the CDR3, taken from reference TRBV5-1 and TRBJ2-5): KAGVTQTPRYLIKTRGQQVTLSCSPISGHRSVSWYQQTPGQGLQFLFEYFSETQRNKGNFPGRFSGRQFSNSRSEMNVSTLELGDSALYLCASSEGLAPETQYFGPGTRLLVL.

This chain connects TRBV7-6 to TRBJ2-5, with D perhaps TRBD2 (5 bases). The germline gives CDR1 SGHVS, CDR2 FNYEAQ. The CDR3 totals 14 residues. Trimming cost V 1 base and J 5 bases, with 11 bases left between them. CDR3 DNA: TGTGCCAGCAGCTTAGGGACTCCTGTTGAGACCCAGTACTTC. Its protein is CASSLGTPVETQYF.

This clone appeared once. J is TRBJ2-2 and V is TRBV6-5; no clear D. The germline V and J ends were trimmed by 1 base and 6 bases, with 9 bases remaining between them. The CDR3 sequence is 14 residues long. Germline-derived CDR1 and CDR2 are MNHEY and SVGAGI. The CDR3 is CASSYWLEPGELFF. The CDR3 DNA sequence: TGTGCCAGCAGTTACTGGCTAGAACCCGGGGAGCTGTTTTTT.

In this sample, this clone turned up once. The rearrangement joins TRBV19 to TRBJ2-1; TRBD2 might be the D (6 bases). Between the trimmed V and J ends, which lost 3 bases and 3 bases, there was a span of 12 bases. This CDR3 contains 15 residues. The germline gives CDR1 LNHDA, CDR2 SQIVND (reference sequence). The CDR3 nucleotides are TGTGCCAGTAGTATGGTCCAGCGGGTCTACAATGAGCAGTTCTTC. Encoded protein: CASSMVQRVYNEQFF. The entire variable domain, with the rest obtained from reference TRBV19 and TRBJ2-1, is as follows: DGGITQSPKYLFRKEGQNVTLSCEQNLNHDAMYWYRQDPGQGLRLIYYSQIVNDFQKGDIAEGYSVSREKKESFPLTVTSAQKNPTAFYLCASSMVQRVYNEQFFGPGTRLTVL.